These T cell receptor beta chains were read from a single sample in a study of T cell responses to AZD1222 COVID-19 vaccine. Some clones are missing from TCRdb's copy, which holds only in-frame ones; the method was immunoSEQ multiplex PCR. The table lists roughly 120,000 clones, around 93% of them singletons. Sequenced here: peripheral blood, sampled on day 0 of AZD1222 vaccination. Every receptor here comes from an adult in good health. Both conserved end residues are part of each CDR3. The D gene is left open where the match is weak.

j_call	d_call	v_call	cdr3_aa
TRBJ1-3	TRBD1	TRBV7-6	CASSPEDREAGNTIYF
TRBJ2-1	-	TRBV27	CASILGHEQFF
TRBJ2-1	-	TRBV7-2	CASSPYLSNEQFF
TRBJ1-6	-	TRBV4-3	CASSQDPVTKGNSPLHF
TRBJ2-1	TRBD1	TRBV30	CAWSSDRGPYNEQFF
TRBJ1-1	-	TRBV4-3	CASSQDSDTEAFF
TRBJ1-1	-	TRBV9	CASSAGGGFTEAFF
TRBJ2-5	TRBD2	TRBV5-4	CASSLRTSGGETQYF
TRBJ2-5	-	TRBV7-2	CASSFGVSYQETQYF
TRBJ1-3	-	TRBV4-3	CASSQANQGDGNTIYF
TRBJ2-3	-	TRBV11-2	CASSLGGTQYF
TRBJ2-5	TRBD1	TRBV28	CASHGTGLQTQYF
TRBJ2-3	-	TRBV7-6	CASSPPRVGHGIYGTDTQYF
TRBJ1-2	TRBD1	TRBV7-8	CASSLRGGQGRYYGYTF
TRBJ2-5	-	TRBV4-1	CASSQTLGGYQETQYF
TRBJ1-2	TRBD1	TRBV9	CASSARTGIGNYGYTF
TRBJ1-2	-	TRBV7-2	CASSSFGGYGYTF
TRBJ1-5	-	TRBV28	CASSLGKGRDNQPQHF
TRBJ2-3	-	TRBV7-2	CASTPFGMDTQYF
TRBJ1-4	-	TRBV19	CATNSGRLSEKLFF
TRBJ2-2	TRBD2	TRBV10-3	CAISDPSGGTGELFF
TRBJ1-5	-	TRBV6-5	CASSRFLNQPQHF
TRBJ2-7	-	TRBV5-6	CASSLEGFSYEQYF
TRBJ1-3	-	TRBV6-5	CASARGPGNTIYF
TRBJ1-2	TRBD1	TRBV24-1	CATSATGVDGYTF
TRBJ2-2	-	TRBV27	CASSLSAEKETGELFF
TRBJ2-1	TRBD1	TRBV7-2	CASSRDRGRDNEQFF
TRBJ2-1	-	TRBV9	CASSPSPGLYNEQFF
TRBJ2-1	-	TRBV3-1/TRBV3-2	CASSQHVGGRSYNEQFF
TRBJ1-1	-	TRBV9	CASSVVLDTEAFF
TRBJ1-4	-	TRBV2	CASSVWQGDEKLFF
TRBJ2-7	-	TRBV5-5	CASSGSGAVHEQYF
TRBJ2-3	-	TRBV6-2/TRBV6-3	CASSYTGDPDTQYF
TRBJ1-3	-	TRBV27	CASSPQGSGNTIYF
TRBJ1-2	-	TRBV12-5	CASGLQYGYTF
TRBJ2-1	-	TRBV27	CASSFSDTGTTPDNEQFF
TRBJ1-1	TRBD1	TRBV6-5	CASRSRDSSNTEAFF
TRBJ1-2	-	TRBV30	CAWAGTSNYGYTF
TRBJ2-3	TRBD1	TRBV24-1	CATSDGDRVLGTDTQYF
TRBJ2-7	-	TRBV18	CASSPELRSYEQYF